The 10 T cell receptor beta chains in this list originate from one sample, sequenced in a study of CD8 T cells in Susac syndrome. A quantity of about 0.45 to 1 ug RNA underwent reverse transcription using random hexamers. Each CDR3 protein is one row after TCRdb ran MiXCR on the immunoSEQ multiplex PCR reads. The table lists approximately 120,000 distinct CDR3 sequences, 85% to 95% of them singletons. Input material: CD8+ T cells from PBMCs. Source of these receptors: a human donor in good health.

J is TRBJ1-5 and V is TRBV20-1; 10 bases align to TRBD1. Germline V gene lookup returns CDR1 DFQATT and CDR2 SNEGSKA (reference sequence). V lost 5 bases to trimming and J lost 3 bases; unmatched junction nucleotides: 4. The CDR3 has 14 amino acids. CDR3 protein: CSAWDRGINQPQHF. CDR3 DNA: TGCAGTGCTTGGGACAGGGGTATCAATCAGCCCCAGCATTTT.

The chain recombines TRBV7-2 with TRBJ2-7; possibly TRBD1 for D (6 bases). This CDR3 is 14 amino acids long. Trimming left V 2 bases short and J 2 bases short, with 10 bases between. Germline CDR1 is SGHTA and CDR2 is FQGNSA. CDR3 DNA sequence: TGTGCCAGCAGCTTAAGGACAGTACCCTACGAGCAGTACTTC. Encoded protein: CASSLRTVPYEQYF.

The rearrangement uses TRBV29-1 and TRBJ1-2; D is uncertain. The CDR3 is 13 residues long. V dropped 2 bases and J dropped 7 bases, with 14 bases sitting between them. The germline gives CDR1 SQVTM, CDR2 ANQGSEA. The CDR3, as DNA: TGCAGCGTTGAAATTGGCAGCTACCGTGGCTACACCTTC. Its translation is CSVEIGSYRGYTF.

The chain has TRBV6-2 or TRBV6-3 and TRBJ1-1; D is unclear. CDR1 MNHEY and CDR2 SVGEGT come from the germline V gene. V was cut by 2 bases and J by 0 bases, with 13 bases left in between. The CDR3 spans 16 residues. Written as DNA, the CDR3 is TGTGCCAGCAGTTACCCCCCTGACTGGATGAACACTGAAGCTTTCTTT. Its translation: CASSYPPDWMNTEAFF.

The chain couples TRBV7-2 to TRBJ1-2, with TRBD1 matching 12 bases. CDR1 and CDR2 (germline): SGHTA, FQGNSA. J lost 7 bases, V lost 1 base, and 4 bases had no gene match. The CDR3 extends over 15 amino acids. The CDR3 loop reads CASSLGGTGGFGYTF. The CDR3 DNA reads TGTGCCAGCAGCTTAGGAGGGACAGGGGGCTTTGGCTACACCTTC.

This clonotype came up a few times. The rearrangement links TRBV4-3 to TRBJ2-7; the D is unclear. The V gene lost 0 bases and the J gene lost 5 bases, with 8 bases spanning the gap. The CDR3 runs 13 residues. Germline CDR1 reads LGHNA; CDR2 reads YSLEER. DNA of the CDR3: TGCGCCAGCAGCCAAGACAGGATCGACGAGCAGTACTTC. Amino acids: CASSQDRIDEQYF.

The chain is built from TRBV6-5 and TRBJ1-4, with D tentatively TRBD1 (5 bases). CDR1 is MNHEY, CDR2 SVGAGI, per germline. The CDR3 is made up of 14 amino acids. V was clipped by 6 bases and J by 0 bases, with 8 bases between them. The CDR3 protein is CASRRTSTNEKLFF. The DNA of the CDR3 is TGTGCCAGCAGACGGACATCAACTAATGAAAAACTGTTTTTT.

The genes are TRBV7-2 and TRBJ1-5; no firm D call. Trimming removed 5 bases from V and 4 bases from J, with 12 bases in between. Germline V gene sequence: CDR1 SGHTA, CDR2 FQGNSA. The CDR3 loop spans 14 amino acids. DNA of the CDR3: TGTGCCAGCAGCGCCCGACACCCAAATCAGCCCCAGCATTTT. It yields the protein CASSARHPNQPQHF.

This chain uses TRBV11-1 with TRBJ2-1, with 9 nucleotides matching TRBD2. This CDR3 has 16 amino acids. Per germline, CDR1 SGHAT and CDR2 FQDESV (reference sequence). The junction had 10 bases not matched to a gene; V was cut back by 5 bases and J by 5 bases. Here the CDR3 reads CASSPQTSGKDNEQFF. In DNA, the CDR3 is TGTGCCAGCAGCCCGCAGACTAGCGGCAAAGACAATGAGCAGTTCTTC.

The rearrangement links TRBV27 to TRBJ1-2; perhaps TRBD1 as D (6 bases). Trimming cost V 0 bases and J 4 bases, with 15 bases left between them. Germline assignment: CDR1 MNHEY and CDR2 SMNVEV (reference sequence). This CDR3 comprises 16 residues. Written as DNA, the CDR3 is TGTGCCAGCAGTTTATCGGCCAGGGGCGGGGTCTATGGCTACACCTTC. Its translation is CASSLSARGGVYGYTF.